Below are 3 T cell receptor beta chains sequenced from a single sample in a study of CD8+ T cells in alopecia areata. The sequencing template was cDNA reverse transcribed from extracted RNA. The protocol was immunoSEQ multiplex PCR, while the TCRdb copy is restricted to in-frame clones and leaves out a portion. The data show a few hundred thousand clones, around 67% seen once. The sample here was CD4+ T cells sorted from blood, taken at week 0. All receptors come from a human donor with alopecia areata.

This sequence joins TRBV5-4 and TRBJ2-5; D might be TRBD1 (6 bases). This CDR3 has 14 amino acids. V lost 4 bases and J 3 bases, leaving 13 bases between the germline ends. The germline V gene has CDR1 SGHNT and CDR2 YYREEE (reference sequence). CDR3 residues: CASSLGHLKETQYF. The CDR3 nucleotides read TGTGCCAGCAGCCTGGGACACCTCAAAGAGACCCAGTACTTC.

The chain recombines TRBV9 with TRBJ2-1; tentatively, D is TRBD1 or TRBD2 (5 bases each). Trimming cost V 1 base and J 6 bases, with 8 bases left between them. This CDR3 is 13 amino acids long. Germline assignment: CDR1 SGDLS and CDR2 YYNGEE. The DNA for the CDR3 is TGTGCCAGCAGCGTATGGGGGAGCAATGAGCAGTTCTTC. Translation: CASSVWGSNEQFF.

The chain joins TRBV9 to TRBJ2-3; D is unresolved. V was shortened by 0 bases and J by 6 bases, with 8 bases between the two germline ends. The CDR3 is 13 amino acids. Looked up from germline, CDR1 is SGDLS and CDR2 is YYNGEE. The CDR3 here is CASSVGVEDTQYF. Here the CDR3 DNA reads TGTGCCAGCAGCGTAGGGGTGGAGGATACGCAGTATTTT.